Below, 10 T cell receptor beta chains from the same sample are listed, as sequenced in a study of blood T cell repertoires in COVID-19. The table came from immunoSEQ multiplex PCR; TCRdb's copy has only in-frame clones and leaves some out. The sample lists about 98,000 clones; 70% to 85% were seen once. The sequencing input was peripheral blood. The receptor source for this set is a man between 65 and 85 years old with active or convalescent COVID-19.

This sequence joins TRBV11-2 and TRBJ2-5, with D possibly TRBD2 on 7 matching bases. The CDR3 has 15 residues. Germline values: CDR1 SGHAT, CDR2 FQNNGV. V lost 4 bases and J lost 5, with 17 bases in between. The CDR3 coding sequence is TGTGCCAGCAGCTGGGTGGGCGGGGGCTATGAGACCCAGTACTTC. Amino acid sequence: CASSWVGGGYETQYF.

This chain connects TRBV19 to TRBJ1-5; D is possibly TRBD1 (5 bases). The V gene lost 4 bases and the J gene lost 1 base, with 11 bases spanning the gap. This CDR3 contains 15 residues. Germline values: CDR1 LNHDA, CDR2 SQIVND (reference sequence). The CDR3, as DNA: TGTGCCAGTAGTAATGGGGCGGTAAGCAATCAGCCCCAGCATTTT. Its protein is CASSNGAVSNQPQHF.

V gene TRBV5-1 combines with J gene TRBJ2-3; 7 positions agree with TRBD1. The germline gives CDR1 SGHRS, CDR2 YFSETQ. This CDR3 has 14 amino acids. Trimming took 4 bases from V and 4 from J; bases not matched to a gene: 6. The CDR3 nucleotides are TGCGCCAGCAGCCTGGACAGGTACCCAGATACGCAGTATTTT. Translating gives CASSLDRYPDTQYF.

V gene TRBV27 combines with J gene TRBJ2-3; 9 nucleotides match TRBD2. Per the germline V gene, CDR1 is MNHEY and CDR2 is SMNVEV (reference sequence). The V segment lost 3 bases and the J segment 5 bases; nucleotides outside the gene matches: 6. The CDR3 consists of 15 residues. Written as DNA, the CDR3 is TGTGCCAGCAGTTTTGGCGGGGGGGCGATAGATACGCAGTATTTT. Translated, it gives CASSFGGGAIDTQYF.

This rearrangement joins TRBV29-1 to TRBJ2-2, with D possibly matching TRBD1 (6 bases). Per the germline V gene, CDR1 is SQVTM and CDR2 is ANQGSEA. This CDR3 has 13 residues. Trimming took 7 bases from V and 7 from J, leaving 16 bases between them. The CDR3 reads CSGSRGLGGELFF. CDR3 DNA sequence: TGCAGCGGTTCGAGGGGGTTGGGCGGGGAGCTGTTTTTT.

The V call is TRBV27, the J call TRBJ1-2, with D possibly TRBD1 on 5 matching bases. Germline CDR1 MNHEY, CDR2 SMNVEV (reference sequence). V shed 2 bases and J shed 4 bases, with 8 bases lying between them. This CDR3 is built from 13 residues. CDR3 nucleotides: TGTGCCAGCAGTTTAAGGGGCACCTATGGCTACACCTTC. Amino acids: CASSLRGTYGYTF.

This clone occurred once. This chain uses TRBV6-2 or TRBV6-3 with TRBJ1-6, with 7 bases matching TRBD1. CDR1 and CDR2 (germline): MNHEY, SVGEGT. V was pared by 5 bases and J by 7 bases, with 8 bases of the junction left unmatched. This CDR3 region has 15 residues. Written as DNA, the CDR3 is TGTGCCAGCAGTGCGCCGGGACAGCCGAATTCACCCCTCCACTTT. As protein: CASSAPGQPNSPLHF.

In this sample, this clone turned up once. The chain carries TRBV7-8 and TRBJ1-1; D possibly corresponds to TRBD1 (6 bases). The CDR3 has 16 residues. CDR1 is SGHVS, CDR2 FQNEAQ, per germline. V was pared by 3 bases and J by 2 bases, with 16 bases between. The CDR3, as DNA: TGTGCCAGCAGCTTGTTCCCGACAGGCCCTAACACTGAAGCTTTCTTT. This sequence encodes CASSLFPTGPNTEAFF. Full variable domain (rest looked up from reference TRBV7-8 and TRBJ1-1): GAGVSQSPRYKVAKRGQDVALRCDPISGHVSLFWYQQALGQGPEFLTYFQNEAQLDKSGLPSDRFFAERPEGSVSTLKIQRTQQEDSAVYLCASSLFPTGPNTEAFFGQGTRLTVV.

The V gene is TRBV15, the J gene TRBJ2-3; a weak D match, TRBD2 (6 bases). V shed 1 base and J shed 5 bases, with 10 bases lying between them. The CDR3 contains 14 residues. Germline CDR1 is LNHNV and CDR2 is YYDKDF (reference sequence). Here the CDR3 reads CATSRALALDTQYF. The CDR3 bases are TGTGCCACCAGCAGAGCCCTAGCGTTAGATACGCAGTATTTT.

J is TRBJ2-1 and V is TRBV4-2; 12 bases are a match to TRBD2. The CDR3 runs 16 residues. Germline loops: CDR1 LGHNA, CDR2 YNFKEQ. Unmatched junction bases numbered 1, after V lost 0 bases and J lost 4 bases. The CDR3 loop reads CASSQELAGGYNEQFF. The CDR3 region has the DNA TGTGCCAGCAGCCAAGAGCTAGCGGGGGGGTACAATGAGCAGTTCTTC.